The clone carrying this TCR beta chain appeared many times. What it binds is unknown. This sample is part of a study of response to subunit inactivated influenza vaccine. Findings of the study overall: Each seasonal flu vaccination may recruit only limited new T cells, authors suggested.

A single record per CDR3 protein comes from TCRdb applying MiXCR to the RT-PCR reads. This table holds more than 450,000 distinct CDR3 sequences, 7.5% to 8.5% found once. The CDR3 is made up of 18 amino acids. V lost 3 bases and J lost 8; bases outside the gene matches: 18. Germline CDR1 and CDR2: MNHEY and SMNVEV (reference sequence). The chain combines TRBV27 with TRBJ2-1; 8 nucleotides match TRBD2. The sequence was obtained from a man aged 50 to 69 who received an inactivated influenza vaccine. The sequencing here drew on PBMCs from blood, taken less than 30 months after vaccination. In DNA, the CDR3 is TGTGCCAGCAGTTTTTCCCCCGGGAGGGGAGCGGGAACGTATGAGCAGTTCTTC. Its translation is CASSFSPGRGAGTYEQFF.